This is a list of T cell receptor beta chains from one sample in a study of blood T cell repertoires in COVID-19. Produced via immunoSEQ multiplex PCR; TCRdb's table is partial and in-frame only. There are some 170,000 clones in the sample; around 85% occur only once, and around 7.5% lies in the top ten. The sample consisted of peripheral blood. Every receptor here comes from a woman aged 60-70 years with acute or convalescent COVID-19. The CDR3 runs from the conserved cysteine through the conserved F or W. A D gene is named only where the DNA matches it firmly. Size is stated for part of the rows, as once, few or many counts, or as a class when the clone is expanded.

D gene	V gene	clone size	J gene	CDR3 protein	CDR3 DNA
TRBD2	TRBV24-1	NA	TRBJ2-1	CATSDGAGVKQFF	TGTGCCACCAGTGATGGGGCGGGAGTCAAGCAGTTCTTC
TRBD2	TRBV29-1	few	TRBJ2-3	CGSGSTDTQYF	TGCGGTAGCGGGAGCACAGATACGCAGTATTTT
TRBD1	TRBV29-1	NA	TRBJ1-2	CSVEALGQGNYGYTF	TGCAGCGTTGAAGCCCTGGGACAGGGAAACTATGGCTACACCTTC
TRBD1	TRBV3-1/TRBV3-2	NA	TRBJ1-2	CASRSGGGFGYTF	TGTGCCAGCCGTTCAGGAGGGGGCTTCGGCTACACCTTC
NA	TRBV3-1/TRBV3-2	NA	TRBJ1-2	CASSQDTVPVDYGYTF	TGTGCCAGCAGCCAAGATACCGTGCCAGTGGACTATGGCTACACCTTC
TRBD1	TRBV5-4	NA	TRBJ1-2	CASSSPQRRAGGGEGYTF	TGTGCCAGCAGCTCCCCCCAGCGTCGGGCAGGGGGCGGAGAAGGCTACACCTTC
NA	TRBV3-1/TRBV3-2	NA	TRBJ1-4	CASSLGGVTLGSEKLFF	TGTGCCAGCAGCTTGGGGGGGGTGACCCTAGGGAGTGAAAAACTGTTTTTT
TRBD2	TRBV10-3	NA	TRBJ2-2	CAISDQRDGELFF	TGTGCCATCAGTGATCAGCGGGACGGGGAGCTGTTTTTT
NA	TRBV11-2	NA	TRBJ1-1	CASSLTQGWNTEAFF	TGTGCCAGCAGCTTAACCCAGGGGTGGAACACTGAAGCTTTCTTT
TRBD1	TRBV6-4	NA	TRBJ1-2	CASSERTGAGYTF	TGTGCCAGCAGTGAAAGGACAGGAGCTGGCTACACCTTC
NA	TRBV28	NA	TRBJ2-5	CAWGLQETQYF	TGTGCCTGGGGCCTCCAAGAGACCCAGTACTTC
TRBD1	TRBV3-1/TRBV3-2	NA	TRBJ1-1	CASSIGTGMNTEAFF	TGTGCCAGCAGCATTGGGACAGGGATGAACACTGAAGCTTTCTTT
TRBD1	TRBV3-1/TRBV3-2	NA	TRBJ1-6	CASSQGPRGQGYNSPLHF	TGTGCCAGCAGCCAAGGACCCAGGGGGCAGGGGTATAATTCACCCCTCCACTTT
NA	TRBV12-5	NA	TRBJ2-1	CASGLSTSSEQFF	TGTGCTAGTGGTCTCTCGACTAGTAGCGAGCAGTTCTTC
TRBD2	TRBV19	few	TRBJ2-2	CASNGRSTGELFF	TGTGCCAGTAACGGGAGGAGCACCGGGGAGCTGTTTTTT
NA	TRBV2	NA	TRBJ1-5	CASSEGGGGNQPQHF	TGTGCCAGCAGTGAAGGGGGGGGCGGCAATCAGCCCCAGCATTTT
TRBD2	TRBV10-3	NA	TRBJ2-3	CAISYGTSGRGDTQYF	TGTGCCATCAGTTACGGGACTAGCGGGAGAGGAGATACGCAGTATTTT
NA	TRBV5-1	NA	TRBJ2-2	CASSASVGRGTGELFF	TGCGCCAGCAGTGCGTCTGTGGGCCGGGGCACCGGGGAGCTGTTTTTT
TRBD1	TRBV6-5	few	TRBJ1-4	CASSKPGQGEKLFF	TGTGCCAGCAGTAAACCGGGACAGGGGGAAAAACTGTTTTTT
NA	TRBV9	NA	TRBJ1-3	CASSVEGVNSGNTIYF	TGTGCCAGCAGCGTAGAGGGGGTAAACTCTGGAAACACCATATATTTT
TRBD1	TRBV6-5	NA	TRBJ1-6	CASSYSTQGISPLHF	TGTGCCAGCAGTTATTCAACACAGGGGATATCACCCCTCCACTTT
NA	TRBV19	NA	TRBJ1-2	CASSPLAIYGYTF	TGTGCCAGTAGCCCCTTGGCAATCTATGGCTACACCTTC
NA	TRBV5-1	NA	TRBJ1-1	CASSASGQGFATNTEAFF	TGCGCCAGCAGCGCAAGTGGGCAGGGATTTGCTACGAACACTGAAGCTTTCTTT
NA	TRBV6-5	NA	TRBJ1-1	CASSYASPPSNTEAFF	TGTGCCAGCAGTTACGCGTCTCCACCTTCTAACACTGAAGCTTTCTTT
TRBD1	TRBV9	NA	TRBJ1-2	CASGGGAGYGYTF	TGTGCCAGCGGAGGGGGCGCAGGCTATGGCTACACCTTC
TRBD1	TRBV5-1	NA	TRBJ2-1	CASSLAQGASYNEQFF	TGCGCCAGCAGCTTGGCACAGGGGGCCTCATACAATGAGCAGTTCTTC
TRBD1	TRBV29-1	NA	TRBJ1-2	CSVEGTGQGVRNYGYTF	TGCAGCGTTGAAGGAACTGGACAGGGCGTGAGGAACTATGGCTACACCTTC
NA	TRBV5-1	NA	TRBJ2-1	CASSFGGNNEQFF	TGCGCCAGCAGCTTCGGGGGAAACAATGAGCAGTTCTTC
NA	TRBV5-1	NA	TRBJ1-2	CASSLSAGDHYGYTF	TGCGCCAGCAGCTTGTCGGCAGGGGATCACTATGGCTACACCTTC
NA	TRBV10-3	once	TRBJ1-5	CAISTGGQPQHF	TGTGCCATCAGTACCGGAGGTCAGCCCCAGCATTTT
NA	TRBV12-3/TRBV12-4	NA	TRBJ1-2	CASSLGGNDGYTF	TGTGCCAGCAGTTTAGGGGGCAATGATGGCTACACCTTC
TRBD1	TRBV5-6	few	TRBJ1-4	CASTPDRGEEKLFF	TGTGCCAGCACCCCGGACAGGGGAGAGGAAAAACTGTTTTTT
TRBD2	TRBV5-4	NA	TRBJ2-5	CASSHASGGRLQTQYF	TGTGCCAGCAGCCATGCCTCGGGCGGGAGATTACAGACCCAGTACTTC
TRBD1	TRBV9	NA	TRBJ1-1	CASSVGQGTEAFF	TGTGCCAGCAGCGTCGGACAGGGAACTGAAGCTTTCTTT
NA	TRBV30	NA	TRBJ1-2	CAWMGEGVEYGYTF	TGTGCCTGGATGGGGGAGGGGGTGGAGTATGGCTACACCTTC
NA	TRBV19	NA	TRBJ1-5	CASSIEPYQPQHF	TGTGCCAGTAGTATTGAGCCCTATCAGCCCCAGCATTTT
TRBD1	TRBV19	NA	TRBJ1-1	CASRGPGQGAIAFF	TGTGCCAGTAGGGGCCCGGGACAGGGGGCAATAGCTTTCTTT
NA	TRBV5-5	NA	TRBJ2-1	CASSPGTPTTYNEQFF	TGTGCCAGCAGCCCCGGGACACCGACCACCTACAATGAGCAGTTCTTC
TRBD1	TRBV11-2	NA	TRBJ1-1	CASSSRTGRTEAFF	TGTGCCAGCAGCTCCCGGACAGGGAGGACTGAAGCTTTCTTT
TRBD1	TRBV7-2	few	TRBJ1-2	CASSLGGGQGMYGYTF	TGTGCCAGCAGCTTAGGGGGGGGACAGGGAATGTATGGCTACACCTTC
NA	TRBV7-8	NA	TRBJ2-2	CASSLLRLLGPDTGELFF	TGTGCCAGCAGCTTATTACGGCTTTTGGGGCCCGACACCGGGGAGCTGTTTTTT
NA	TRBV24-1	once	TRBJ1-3	CATSDYPSGNTIYF	TGTGCCACCAGTGATTATCCTTCGGGAAACACCATATATTTT
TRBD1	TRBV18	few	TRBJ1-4	CASSARDRGWPNEKLFF	TGTGCCAGCTCAGCCCGGGACAGGGGGTGGCCTAATGAAAAACTGTTTTTT
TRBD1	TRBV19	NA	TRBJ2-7	CASSDRGVDEQYF	TGTGCCAGTAGTGACAGGGGCGTCGACGAGCAGTACTTC
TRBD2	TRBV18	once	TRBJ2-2	CASSPQGQREGAGELFF	TGTGCCAGCTCACCTCAGGGCCAGCGGGAGGGCGCCGGGGAGCTGTTTTTT
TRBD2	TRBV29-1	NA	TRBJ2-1	CSVPRRLAGVGQFF	TGCAGCGTTCCTCGTCGACTAGCGGGAGTGGGGCAGTTCTTC
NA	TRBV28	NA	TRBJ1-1	CASRPGSTLSFMNTEAFF	TGTGCCAGCAGGCCCGGGTCGACGCTTTCATTTATGAACACTGAAGCTTTCTTT
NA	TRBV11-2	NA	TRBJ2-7	CASSRGVAPTYEQYF	TGTGCCAGCAGCCGTGGGGTAGCGCCAACCTACGAGCAGTACTTC
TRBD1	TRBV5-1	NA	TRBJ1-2	CASSSTGLGYGYTF	TGCGCCAGCAGCTCGACAGGGCTTGGCTATGGCTACACCTTC
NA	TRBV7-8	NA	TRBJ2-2	CASSLAHGGNTGELFF	TGTGCCAGCAGCTTAGCGCACGGGGGAAACACCGGGGAGCTGTTTTTT
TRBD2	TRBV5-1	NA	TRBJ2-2	CASSSGLAGGPITGELFF	TGCGCCAGCAGCTCGGGACTAGCGGGAGGGCCGATCACCGGGGAGCTGTTTTTT
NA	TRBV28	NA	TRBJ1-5	CASSPSGRDSNQPQHF	TGTGCCAGCAGTCCCTCTGGCAGGGATAGCAATCAGCCCCAGCATTTT
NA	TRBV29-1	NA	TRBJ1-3	CSVGSDTSGNTIYF	TGCAGCGTTGGGTCGGACACCTCTGGAAACACCATATATTTT
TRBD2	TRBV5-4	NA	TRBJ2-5	CASSATSGETQYF	TGTGCCAGCAGCGCGACTAGCGGAGAGACCCAGTACTTC
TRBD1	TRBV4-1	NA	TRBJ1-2	CASSQDGQGSYGYTF	TGCGCCAGCAGCCAAGATGGACAGGGGAGTTATGGCTACACCTTC
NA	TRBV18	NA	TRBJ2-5	CASSPGTSRGETQYF	TGTGCCAGCTCACCAGGTACAAGCCGAGGGGAGACCCAGTACTTC
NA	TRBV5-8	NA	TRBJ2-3	CASSLSLTGANTDTQYF	TGTGCCAGCAGCTTGTCGTTGACAGGCGCTAACACAGATACGCAGTATTTT